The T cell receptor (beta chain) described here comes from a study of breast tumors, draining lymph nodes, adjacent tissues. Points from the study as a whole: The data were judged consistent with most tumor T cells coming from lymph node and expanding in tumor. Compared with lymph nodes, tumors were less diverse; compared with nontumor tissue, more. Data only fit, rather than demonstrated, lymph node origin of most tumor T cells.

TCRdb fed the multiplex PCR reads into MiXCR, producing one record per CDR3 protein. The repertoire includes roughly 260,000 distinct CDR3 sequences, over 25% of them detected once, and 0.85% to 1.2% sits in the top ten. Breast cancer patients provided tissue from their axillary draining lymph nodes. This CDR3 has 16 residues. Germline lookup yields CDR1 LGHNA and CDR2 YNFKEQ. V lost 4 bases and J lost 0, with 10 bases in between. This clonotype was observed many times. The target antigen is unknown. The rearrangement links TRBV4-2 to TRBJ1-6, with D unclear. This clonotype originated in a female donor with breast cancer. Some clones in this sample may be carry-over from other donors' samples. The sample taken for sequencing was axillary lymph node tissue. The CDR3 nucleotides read TGTGCCAGCAGCCCCTCAGGAAGCTCCTATAATTCACCCCTCCACTTT. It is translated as CASSPSGSSYNSPLHF.